The next 19 T cell receptor beta chains were all read from a single sample in a study of cytomegalovirus exposure and HLA in healthy donors. The table came from immunoSEQ multiplex PCR; TCRdb's copy has only in-frame clones and leaves some out. The sample lists tens of thousands of clones; around 96% were seen once. Material: PBMCs. The source is a woman under 30 in good health and CMV-seropositive.

The chain links TRBV6-1 to TRBJ1-2, with TRBD1 as a possible D gene (5 bases). V was pared by 0 bases and J by 4 bases, with 9 bases between. This CDR3 has 14 residues. Germline V gene data show CDR1 as MNHNS and CDR2 as SASEGT. The CDR3 loop reads CASSEAAQGYGYTF. CDR3 in DNA: TGTGCCAGCAGTGAAGCGGCGCAGGGCTATGGCTACACCTTC.

Comment on this clone: Other DNA sequences within the sample encode an identical CDR3. The J gene is TRBJ2-1, the V gene TRBV28; 9 bases map to TRBD2. Per the germline V gene, CDR1 is MDHEN and CDR2 is SYDVKM. This CDR3 comprises 16 residues. J lost 5 bases, V lost 3 bases, and 8 bases had no gene match. For the CDR3, the DNA is TGTGCCAGCAGTTTGGGCGGGAGGGGGTTCAACAATGAGCAGTTCTTC. Its protein product is CASSLGGRGFNNEQFF.

This chain joins TRBV2 and TRBJ2-4, with 9 bases fitting TRBD1. The germline V gene encodes CDR1 SNHLY and CDR2 FYNNEI. This CDR3 has 15 amino acids. The V gene end was trimmed by 7 bases and the J gene end by 2 bases; junction bases not matched to a gene: 6. The CDR3 protein is CASIGTGRTKNIQYF. CDR3 in DNA: TGTGCCAGCATTGGGACAGGGCGAACCAAAAACATTCAGTACTTC. The complete variable domain, with remaining parts taken from reference TRBV2 and TRBJ2-4, reads EPEVTQTPSHQVTQMGQEVILRCVPISNHLYFYWYRQILGQKVEFLVSFYNNEISEKSEIFDDQFSVERPDGSNFTLKIRSTKLEDSAMYFCASIGTGRTKNIQYFGAGTRLSVL.

J is TRBJ2-7 and V is TRBV9; D perhaps matches TRBD1 (6 bases). V shed 5 bases and J shed 1 base, with 19 bases lying between them. The germline V gene encodes CDR1 SGDLS and CDR2 YYNGEE. The CDR3 covers 16 residues. This chain's CDR3 is CASRNSGTPFSYEQYF. CDR3 nucleotide sequence: TGTGCCAGCAGAAATTCCGGGACACCATTTTCCTACGAGCAGTACTTC. Supplemented by reference TRBV9 and TRBJ2-7, the full variable domain reads DSGVTQTPKHLITATGQRVTLRCSPRSGDLSVYWYQQSLDQGLQFLIQYYNGEERAKGNILERFSAQQFPDLHSELNLSSLELGDSALYFCASRNSGTPFSYEQYFGPGTRLTVT.

This chain joins TRBV28 and TRBJ1-4; D ambiguous. Per the germline V gene, CDR1 is MDHEN and CDR2 is SYDVKM. The V end was cut by 5 bases, the J end by 8 bases, with 3 bases between. CDR3 length: 10 amino acids. DNA for the CDR3: TGTGCCAGCAGTCAAGAAAAACTGTTTTTT. Translated, it gives CASSQEKLFF.

This sequence joins TRBV27 and TRBJ2-7, with no clear D. Germline V lookup: CDR1 MNHEY, CDR2 SMNVEV (reference sequence). V was cut by 2 bases and J by 1 base, with 6 bases left in between. The CDR3 has 13 residues. CDR3 sequence reads: CASSLSWSYEQYF. The CDR3 coding sequence is TGTGCCAGCAGTTTAAGCTGGTCCTACGAGCAGTACTTC.

The chain employs TRBV12-2 and TRBJ2-1; TRBD2 is taken as the D call from the table, unchecked against the DNA. TRBV12-2 is labeled a pseudogene. The CDR3 extends over 17 amino acids. The CDR3 nucleotides read TGTGCAAGTCGCCAAAGAAGGACTAGCGGGTCCTACAATGAGCAGTTCTTC. Residues: CASRQRRTSGSYNEQFF.

CDR3 amino acids: CASSLAGSAYNEQFF. The DNA of the CDR3 is TGTGCCAGCAGCTTAGCGGGATCCGCCTACAATGAGCAGTTCTTC. The chain combines TRBV11-2 with TRBJ2-1, with a possible D match to TRBD2 (5 bases). The germline gives CDR1 SGHAT, CDR2 FQNNGV. The CDR3 contains 15 residues. The V end was cut by 1 base, the J end by 2 bases, with 9 bases between.

The chain couples TRBV19 to TRBJ1-5; D remains ambiguous. The germline V gene has CDR1 LNHDA and CDR2 SQIVND (reference sequence). V lost 4 bases and J lost 0, with 13 bases in between. This CDR3 spans 16 amino acids. The CDR3 bases are TGTGCCAGTAGTACGGGAGACCGATATAGCAATCAGCCCCAGCATTTT. Translation: CASSTGDRYSNQPQHF.

The chain is built from TRBV6-1 and TRBJ2-7, with 9 nucleotides matching TRBD2. The CDR3 spans 12 residues. After removal of 11 bases from V and 4 bases from J, the junction contained 6 bases not matched to a gene. Germline lookup yields CDR1 MNHNS and CDR2 SASEGT. CDR3 region: CASGREGYEQYF. The DNA for the CDR3 is TGTGCCTCGGGGCGGGAGGGATACGAGCAGTACTTC.

The V call is TRBV30, the J call TRBJ2-3; 9 bases agree with TRBD2. This CDR3 has 17 residues. The V gene's germline CDR1 is GTSNPN and CDR2 SVGIG (reference sequence). After removal of 3 bases from V and 3 bases from J, the junction contained 13 bases not matched to a gene. Written as DNA, the CDR3 is TGTGCCTGGAGGGCCAGGGGCGGGAGGGCCAGGACAGATACGCAGTATTTT. It is translated as CAWRARGGRARTDTQYF. Complete variable domain (other parts from reference TRBV30 and TRBJ2-3): SQTIHQWPATLVQPVGSPLSLECTVEGTSNPNLYWYRQAAGRGLQLLFYSVGIGQISSEVPQNLSASRPQDRQFILSSKKLLLSDSGFYLCAWRARGGRARTDTQYFGPGTRLTVL.

The rearrangement joins TRBV5-4 to TRBJ2-4; D remains ambiguous. The V end was cut by 2 bases, the J end by 6 bases, with 9 bases between. From germline, CDR1 is SGHNT and CDR2 YYREEE (reference sequence). There are 13 residues in the CDR3. The CDR3: CASSFVDRNIQYF. CDR3 DNA: TGTGCCAGCAGCTTCGTAGATAGAAACATTCAGTACTTC.

V and J are TRBV19 and TRBJ2-3; TRBD1 is a possible D gene (6 bases). The CDR3 length is 15 residues. Germline values: CDR1 LNHDA, CDR2 SQIVND (reference sequence). Trimming took off 4 bases at V and 0 bases at J, with 11 bases between the two ends. The CDR3 loop is CASSRKGGSTDTQYF. Here the CDR3 DNA reads TGTGCCAGTAGTAGGAAAGGGGGAAGCACAGATACGCAGTATTTT.

The chain couples TRBV4-3 to TRBJ2-7; D is perhaps TRBD1 (5 bases). V lost 0 bases, J lost 3 bases, and 9 bases lay in between. The CDR3 is 14 residues long. Germline V CDR1 and CDR2: LGHNA, YSLEER. The CDR3 coding sequence is TGCGCCAGCAGCCAAGATTTACAGGTCTACGAGCAGTACTTC. This sequence encodes CASSQDLQVYEQYF.

The chain couples TRBV28 to TRBJ2-7; no definite D call. The CDR3 is 13 residues long. Germline lookup yields CDR1 MDHEN and CDR2 SYDVKM. V lost 5 bases and J lost 5, with 13 bases in between. The CDR3 sequence: CASSHPLIHEQYF. DNA for the CDR3: TGTGCCAGCAGTCACCCCCTAATCCACGAGCAGTACTTC.

This chain connects TRBV4-3 to TRBJ2-2; no definite D call. Germline-derived CDR1 and CDR2 are LGHNA and YSLEER. The length of the CDR3 is 13 residues. V lost 1 base to trimming and J lost 5 bases, with 5 bases between them. CDR3 region: CASSQVLTGELFF. The CDR3 DNA reads as TGCGCCAGCAGCCAAGTACTGACCGGGGAGCTGTTTTTT.

CDR3: CSVGTNHAQYF. In DNA form, the CDR3 reads TGCAGTGTCGGGACTAACCATGCGCAGTATTTT. The rearrangement links TRBV20-1 to TRBJ2-3, with 7 positions matching TRBD2. This CDR3 is 11 amino acids long. Trimming removed 7 bases from V and 10 bases from J; junction bases left unmatched: 8. The V gene's germline CDR1 is DFQATT and CDR2 SNEGSKA (reference sequence).

The V call is TRBV19, the J call TRBJ1-1; 8 bases are shared with TRBD1. Germline V gene sequence: CDR1 LNHDA, CDR2 SQIVND (reference sequence). The CDR3 spans 15 residues. V shed 4 bases and J 0 bases; nucleotides not matched to a gene: 4. DNA for the CDR3: TGTGCCAGTAGTACCCGGACAGGGCTGAACACTGAAGCTTTCTTT. Encoded protein: CASSTRTGLNTEAFF.

The V and J genes are TRBV11-1 and TRBJ2-5; D is unresolved. Germline-derived CDR1 and CDR2 are SGHAT and FQDESV (reference sequence). This CDR3 has 13 residues. Trimming stripped 1 base from V and 5 bases from J, with 8 bases between. The DNA for the CDR3 is TGTGCCAGCAGCTTAGGCGGTCAGGAGACCCAGTACTTC. Amino acids: CASSLGGQETQYF.